Listed below are T cell receptor beta chains from one sample, sequenced in a study of blood T cell repertoires in COVID-19. Clones were sequenced by immunoSEQ multiplex PCR, and TCRdb holds only the in-frame ones, with some missing. The table lists fewer than 500,000 clones, around 89% of them singletons. Material: PBMCs or T cells enriched from blood (not recorded which). These receptors were taken from a young man who had recovered from COVID-19. CDR3s leave out the opening cysteine and the closing phenylalanine or tryptophan. Each record gives: V gene, J gene, D gene, CDR3 protein. D genes are given only for firm matches.

v_gene: TRBV18; j_gene: TRBJ1-1; d_gene: -; CDR3aa: ASSPRQANTEAF
v_gene: TRBV7-2; j_gene: TRBJ1-2; d_gene: TRBD1; CDR3aa: ASSLVIRDRNYGYT
v_gene: TRBV3-1/TRBV3-2; j_gene: TRBJ1-3; d_gene: -; CDR3aa: ASSQNPGGTGNTIY
v_gene: TRBV28; j_gene: TRBJ2-1; d_gene: TRBD2; CDR3aa: ASSLLIGGPRGGEQF
v_gene: TRBV15; j_gene: TRBJ2-7; d_gene: TRBD2; CDR3aa: ASAQAGTSRDYEQY
v_gene: TRBV6-5; j_gene: TRBJ2-1; d_gene: TRBD2; CDR3aa: ASSYRGLARNEQF
v_gene: TRBV6-5; j_gene: TRBJ2-2; d_gene: TRBD1; CDR3aa: ASRSPGQITGELF
v_gene: TRBV5-1; j_gene: TRBJ1-2; d_gene: -; CDR3aa: ASSPAGGDYGYT
v_gene: TRBV3-1/TRBV3-2; j_gene: TRBJ2-7; d_gene: TRBD1; CDR3aa: ASSQGDRGSYEQY
v_gene: TRBV28; j_gene: TRBJ1-5; d_gene: TRBD1; CDR3aa: ASSGGQGNYQPQH
v_gene: TRBV11-2; j_gene: TRBJ1-1; d_gene: -; CDR3aa: ASSLAGGGTEAF
v_gene: TRBV11-1; j_gene: TRBJ2-3; d_gene: -; CDR3aa: ASSLFLQGSTDTQY
v_gene: TRBV27; j_gene: TRBJ1-5; d_gene: TRBD1; CDR3aa: ASSSTGTDFLSNQPQH
v_gene: TRBV9; j_gene: TRBJ2-1; d_gene: -; CDR3aa: ASSVDSLWQYNEQF
v_gene: TRBV2; j_gene: TRBJ2-1; d_gene: -; CDR3aa: ASKDSRSNEQF
v_gene: TRBV6-6; j_gene: TRBJ2-5; d_gene: TRBD2; CDR3aa: ASSRVAGAALETQY
v_gene: TRBV4-1; j_gene: TRBJ2-5; d_gene: -; CDR3aa: ASSQDLGATQY
v_gene: TRBV27; j_gene: TRBJ1-2; d_gene: -; CDR3aa: ASSPHNPGSYGYT
v_gene: TRBV15; j_gene: TRBJ2-7; d_gene: TRBD2; CDR3aa: ATSRDRFPGTSYEQY
v_gene: TRBV29-1; j_gene: TRBJ2-7; d_gene: -; CDR3aa: SVLDKLEVKQY
v_gene: TRBV7-6; j_gene: TRBJ1-1; d_gene: -; CDR3aa: ASSRLDTNTEAF
v_gene: TRBV3-1/TRBV3-2; j_gene: TRBJ1-1; d_gene: TRBD1; CDR3aa: ASSLPGQLNTEAF
v_gene: TRBV5-8; j_gene: TRBJ2-1; d_gene: TRBD2; CDR3aa: ASSSQGLAYNEQF
v_gene: TRBV5-1; j_gene: TRBJ1-2; d_gene: TRBD1; CDR3aa: ASSLRDRSYGYT
v_gene: TRBV3-1/TRBV3-2; j_gene: TRBJ2-5; d_gene: TRBD1; CDR3aa: ASSQPGQGQETQY
v_gene: TRBV6-1; j_gene: TRBJ2-1; d_gene: TRBD1; CDR3aa: ASSAARTGSPNEQF
v_gene: TRBV30; j_gene: TRBJ1-5; d_gene: -; CDR3aa: AWSGASNQPQH
v_gene: TRBV5-1; j_gene: TRBJ1-1; d_gene: TRBD1; CDR3aa: ASSLTGGNTEAF
v_gene: TRBV30; j_gene: TRBJ2-2; d_gene: -; CDR3aa: AWRTINTGELF
v_gene: TRBV10-2; j_gene: TRBJ1-1; d_gene: -; CDR3aa: ASSGALEAF
v_gene: TRBV2; j_gene: TRBJ2-7; d_gene: TRBD2; CDR3aa: AARESGDAYEQY
v_gene: TRBV11-3; j_gene: TRBJ2-3; d_gene: TRBD2; CDR3aa: ASIHSVGLAGDVSTDTQY
v_gene: TRBV12-3/TRBV12-4; j_gene: TRBJ2-3; d_gene: -; CDR3aa: ASSPSRNTQY
v_gene: TRBV2; j_gene: TRBJ2-2; d_gene: -; CDR3aa: ASSDAGNTGELF
v_gene: TRBV27; j_gene: TRBJ1-5; d_gene: TRBD1; CDR3aa: ASSPSPPGQAFGSYSNQPQH
v_gene: TRBV6-5; j_gene: TRBJ2-1; d_gene: TRBD1; CDR3aa: AYGAGGLAIEQF
v_gene: TRBV29-1; j_gene: TRBJ2-7; d_gene: -; CDR3aa: SVSGHISYEQY
v_gene: TRBV5-8; j_gene: TRBJ2-7; d_gene: -; CDR3aa: ASSVRQLAYEQY
v_gene: TRBV7-2; j_gene: TRBJ2-7; d_gene: -; CDR3aa: ASSLEGLGYEQY
v_gene: TRBV9; j_gene: TRBJ2-1; d_gene: -; CDR3aa: ASSGLGGGEQF
v_gene: TRBV5-4; j_gene: TRBJ2-3; d_gene: -; CDR3aa: ASSLGGRPLTDTQY
v_gene: TRBV30; j_gene: TRBJ1-6; d_gene: TRBD1; CDR3aa: AWSPKVGTGARSPLH
v_gene: TRBV5-1; j_gene: TRBJ1-3; d_gene: TRBD1; CDR3aa: ASSLGGQSGNTIY
v_gene: TRBV19; j_gene: TRBJ1-1; d_gene: -; CDR3aa: ASGIQGPGAEAF
v_gene: TRBV5-1; j_gene: TRBJ2-7; d_gene: TRBD2; CDR3aa: ASSYQTSGSYEQY
v_gene: TRBV9; j_gene: TRBJ1-3; d_gene: -; CDR3aa: ASSVELTAAPTLY
v_gene: TRBV7-9; j_gene: TRBJ2-1; d_gene: -; CDR3aa: ASSVGENEQF
v_gene: TRBV29-1; j_gene: TRBJ2-1; d_gene: -; CDR3aa: SAEGQF
v_gene: TRBV5-8; j_gene: TRBJ1-2; d_gene: -; CDR3aa: ASSLRANYGYT
v_gene: TRBV6-5; j_gene: TRBJ2-5; d_gene: -; CDR3aa: ASRAGGSLRETQY
v_gene: TRBV7-3; j_gene: TRBJ2-7; d_gene: TRBD1; CDR3aa: ASRTGTGYEQY
v_gene: TRBV5-5; j_gene: TRBJ2-7; d_gene: TRBD2; CDR3aa: ASSWSGSYEQY
v_gene: TRBV7-2; j_gene: TRBJ1-5; d_gene: TRBD1; CDR3aa: ASRGSGGGQPQH